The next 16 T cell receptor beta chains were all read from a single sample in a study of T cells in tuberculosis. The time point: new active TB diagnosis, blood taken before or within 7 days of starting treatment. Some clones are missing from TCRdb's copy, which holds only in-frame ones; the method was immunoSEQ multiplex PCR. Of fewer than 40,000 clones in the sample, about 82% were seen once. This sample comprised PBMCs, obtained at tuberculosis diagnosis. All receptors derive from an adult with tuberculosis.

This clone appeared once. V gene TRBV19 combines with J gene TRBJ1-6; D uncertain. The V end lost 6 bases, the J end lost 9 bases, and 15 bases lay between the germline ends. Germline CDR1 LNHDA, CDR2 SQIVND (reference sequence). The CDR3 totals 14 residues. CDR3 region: CASSTPGLSSPLHF. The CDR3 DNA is TGTGCCAGTAGCACCCCTGGCCTCAGTTCACCCCTCCACTTT. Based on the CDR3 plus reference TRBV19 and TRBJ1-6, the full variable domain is DGGITQSPKYLFRKEGQNVTLSCEQNLNHDAMYWYRQDPGQGLRLIYYSQIVNDFQKGDIAEGYSVSREKKESFPLTVTSAQKNPTAFYLCASSTPGLSSPLHFGNGTRLTVT.

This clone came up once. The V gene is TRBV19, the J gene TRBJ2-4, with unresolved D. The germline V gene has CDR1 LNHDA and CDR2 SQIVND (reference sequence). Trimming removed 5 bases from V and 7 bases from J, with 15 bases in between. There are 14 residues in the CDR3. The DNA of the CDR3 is TGTGCCAGTAGTTCCGGGTATTCACCGAACATTCAGTACTTC. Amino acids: CASSSGYSPNIQYF.

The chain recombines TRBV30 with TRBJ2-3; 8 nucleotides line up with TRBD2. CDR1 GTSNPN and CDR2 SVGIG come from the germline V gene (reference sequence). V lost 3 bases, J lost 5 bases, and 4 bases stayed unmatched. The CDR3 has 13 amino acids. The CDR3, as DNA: TGTGCCTGGAGAGTAGCGGGGCGAGATACGCAGTATTTT. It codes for CAWRVAGRDTQYF. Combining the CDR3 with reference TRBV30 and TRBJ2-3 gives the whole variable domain SQTIHQWPATLVQPVGSPLSLECTVEGTSNPNLYWYRQAAGRGLQLLFYSVGIGQISSEVPQNLSASRPQDRQFILSSKKLLLSDSGFYLCAWRVAGRDTQYFGPGTRLTVL.

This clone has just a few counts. The CDR3 sequence: CASSQGGQGRRGANVLTF. The CDR3, as DNA: TGCGCCAGCAGCCAAGGGGGACAGGGAAGACGTGGGGCCAACGTCCTGACTTTC. The rearrangement links TRBV4-1 to TRBJ2-6, with 9 bases aligning to TRBD1. CDR1 is MGHRA, CDR2 YSYEKL, per germline. The CDR3 covers 18 residues. The J segment lost 3 bases and the V segment lost 1 base, leaving 7 bases of the junction unmatched.

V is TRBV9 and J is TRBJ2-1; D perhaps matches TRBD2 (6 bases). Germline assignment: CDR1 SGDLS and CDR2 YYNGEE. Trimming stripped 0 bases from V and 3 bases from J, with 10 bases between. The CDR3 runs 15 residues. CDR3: CASSVDIGGYNEQFF. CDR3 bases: TGTGCCAGCAGCGTAGACATCGGGGGCTACAATGAGCAGTTCTTC.

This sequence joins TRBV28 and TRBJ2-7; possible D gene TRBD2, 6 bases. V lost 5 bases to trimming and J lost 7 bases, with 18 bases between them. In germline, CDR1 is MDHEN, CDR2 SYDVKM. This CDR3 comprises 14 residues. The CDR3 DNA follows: TGTGCCAGCAGTAAGGGACCTTGGGGGGAGGAGCAGTACTTC. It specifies CASSKGPWGEEQYF.

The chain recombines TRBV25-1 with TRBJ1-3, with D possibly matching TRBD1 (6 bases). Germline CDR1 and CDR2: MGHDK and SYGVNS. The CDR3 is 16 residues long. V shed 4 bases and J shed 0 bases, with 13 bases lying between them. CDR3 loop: CASSGQWGPSGNTIYF. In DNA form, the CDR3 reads TGTGCCAGCAGTGGACAATGGGGGCCCTCTGGAAACACCATATATTTT.

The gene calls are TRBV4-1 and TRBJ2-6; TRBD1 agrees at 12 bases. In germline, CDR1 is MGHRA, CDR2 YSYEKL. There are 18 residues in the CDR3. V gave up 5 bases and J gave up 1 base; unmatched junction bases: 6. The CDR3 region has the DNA TGCGCCAGCAGCTTAGGGACAGGGGGCTTATCTGGGGCCAACGTCCTGACTTTC. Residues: CASSLGTGGLSGANVLTF.

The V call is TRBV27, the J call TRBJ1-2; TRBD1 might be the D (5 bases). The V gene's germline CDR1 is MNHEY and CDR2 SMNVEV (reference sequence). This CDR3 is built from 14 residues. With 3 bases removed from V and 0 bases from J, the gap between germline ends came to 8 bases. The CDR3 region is CASSFGGANYGYTF. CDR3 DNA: TGTGCCAGCAGTTTTGGGGGGGCTAACTATGGCTACACCTTC.

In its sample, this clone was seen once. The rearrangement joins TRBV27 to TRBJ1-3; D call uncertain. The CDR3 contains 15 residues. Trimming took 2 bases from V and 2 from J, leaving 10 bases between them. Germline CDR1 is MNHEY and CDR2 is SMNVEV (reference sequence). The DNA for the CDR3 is TGTGCCAGCAGTTTAGGGCGGGCTACTGGAAACACCATATATTTT. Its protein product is CASSLGRATGNTIYF.

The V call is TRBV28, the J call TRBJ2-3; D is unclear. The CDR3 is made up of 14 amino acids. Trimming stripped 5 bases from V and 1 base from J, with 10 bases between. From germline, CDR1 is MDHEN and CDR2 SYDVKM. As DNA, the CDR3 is TGTGCCAGCAGTATCCAACTGGGCACAGATACGCAGTATTTT. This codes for CASSIQLGTDTQYF.

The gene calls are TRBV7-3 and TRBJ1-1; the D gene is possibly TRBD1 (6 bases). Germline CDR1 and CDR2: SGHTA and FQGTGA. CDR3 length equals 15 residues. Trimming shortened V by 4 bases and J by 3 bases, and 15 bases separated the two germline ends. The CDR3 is CASSSNRDGDTEAFF. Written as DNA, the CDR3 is TGTGCCAGCAGCTCCAACAGGGACGGGGACACTGAAGCTTTCTTT.

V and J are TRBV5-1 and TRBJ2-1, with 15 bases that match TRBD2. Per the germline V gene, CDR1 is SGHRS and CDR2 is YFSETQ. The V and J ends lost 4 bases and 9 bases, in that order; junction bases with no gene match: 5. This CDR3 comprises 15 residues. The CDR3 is CASSVGLAGGGEQFF. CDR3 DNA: TGCGCCAGCAGCGTGGGACTAGCGGGAGGTGGTGAGCAGTTCTTC.

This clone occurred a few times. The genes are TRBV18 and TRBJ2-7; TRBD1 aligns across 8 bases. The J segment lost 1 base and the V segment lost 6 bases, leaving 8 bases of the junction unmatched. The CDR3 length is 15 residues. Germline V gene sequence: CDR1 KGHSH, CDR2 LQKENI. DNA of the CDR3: TGTGCCAGCTCCCCCCGCAGGGGGCAATCCTACGAGCAGTACTTC. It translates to CASSPRRGQSYEQYF.

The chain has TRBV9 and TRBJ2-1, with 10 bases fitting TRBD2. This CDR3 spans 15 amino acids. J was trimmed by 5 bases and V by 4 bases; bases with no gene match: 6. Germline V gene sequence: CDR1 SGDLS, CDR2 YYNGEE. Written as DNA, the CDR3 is TGTGCCAGCAGCACCACTAGCGGGGCCGACAATGAGCAGTTCTTC. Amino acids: CASSTTSGADNEQFF.

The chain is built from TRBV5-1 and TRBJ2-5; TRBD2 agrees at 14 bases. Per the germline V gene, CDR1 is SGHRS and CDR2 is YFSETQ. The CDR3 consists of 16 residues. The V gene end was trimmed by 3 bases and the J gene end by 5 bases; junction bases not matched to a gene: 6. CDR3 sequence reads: CASSSGLAGGWETQYF. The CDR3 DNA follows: TGCGCCAGCAGCTCAGGACTAGCGGGGGGTTGGGAGACCCAGTACTTC. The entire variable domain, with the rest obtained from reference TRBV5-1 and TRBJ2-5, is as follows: KAGVTQTPRYLIKTRGQQVTLSCSPISGHRSVSWYQQTPGQGLQFLFEYFSETQRNKGNFPGRFSGRQFSNSRSEMNVSTLELGDSALYLCASSSGLAGGWETQYFGPGTRLLVL.